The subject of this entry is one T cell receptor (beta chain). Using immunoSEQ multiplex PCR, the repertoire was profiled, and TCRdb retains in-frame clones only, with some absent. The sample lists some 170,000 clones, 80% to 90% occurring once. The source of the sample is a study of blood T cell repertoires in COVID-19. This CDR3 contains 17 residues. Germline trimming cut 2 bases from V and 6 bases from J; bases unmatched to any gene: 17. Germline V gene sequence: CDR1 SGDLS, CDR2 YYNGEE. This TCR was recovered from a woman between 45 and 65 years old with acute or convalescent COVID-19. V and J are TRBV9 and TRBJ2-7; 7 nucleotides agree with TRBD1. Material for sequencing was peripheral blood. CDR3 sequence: CASSVTSGDSFQSEQYF. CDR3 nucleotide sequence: TGTGCCAGCAGCGTCACCTCCGGGGACAGTTTTCAGAGCGAGCAGTACTTC.